This T cell receptor beta chain was retrieved from a study of blood T cell repertoires in COVID-19. About the research overall: COVID-19 samples, acute and convalescent, were from the United States, Italy and Spain. Sample material is recorded as cDNA or gDNA derived from T cells, B-cell-depleted T cells, or PBMCs.

V was clipped by 7 bases and J by 7 bases, with 20 bases between them. The V gene's germline CDR1 is KGHSH and CDR2 LQKENI. The CDR3 spans 15 residues. Methods used by the authors: The authors estimated nucleated cell counts from reference gene primer amplification. The table came from immunoSEQ multiplex PCR; TCRdb's copy has only in-frame clones and leaves some out. The V and J calls and clone size come from that table; D and trimming were worked out from the DNA. This sample has 250,000 to 300,000 clones, with about 86% found just once. The chain recombines TRBV18 with TRBJ2-1; tentative D call: TRBD2 (5 bases). The sequence came from a man between 18 and 29 years old with active or convalescent COVID-19. Sequenced: peripheral blood. CDR3 residues: CASLDDFRGRNEQFF. CDR3 DNA: TGTGCCAGCTTAGATGATTTTCGGGGTAGGAATGAGCAGTTCTTC.